This is a list of T cell receptor beta chains from one sample in a study of Graves' ophthalmopathy and Graves' hyperthyroidism. A single record per CDR3 protein comes from TCRdb applying MiXCR to the multiplex PCR reads. The sample shows a few hundred thousand distinct CDR3 sequences, approximately 15% of them seen only once. Input material: peripheral blood. Receptor source: a woman aged 18-29 years with stable Graves' hyperthyroidism. Both conserved end residues are trimmed from each CDR3.

CDR3 protein,J gene,V gene
ASRRDRYQETQY,TRBJ2-5,TRBV2
ASSDEGGLLYEQY,TRBJ2-7,TRBV10-2
ASSPTGPPWGAF,TRBJ1-1,TRBV27
AIRRGAIVGTSGVSYEQY,TRBJ2-7,TRBV10-3
SAAGQGDFPEAF,TRBJ1-1,TRBV20-1
ASSQVTGSAF,TRBJ1-1,TRBV14
ASRTERGREGTEAF,TRBJ1-1,TRBV6-1
ASSYSKALGGGAQVEAF,TRBJ1-1,TRBV6-2/TRBV6-3
ASSLEKLWIQRGAEAF,TRBJ1-1,TRBV11-2
ASSLYRVNTEAF,TRBJ1-1,TRBV12-3/TRBV12-4
ASSPYSLTKSGANVLT,TRBJ2-6,TRBV12-3/TRBV12-4
ASSLEVAGGPAHIQY,TRBJ2-4,TRBV11-2
SASGLTTSEAF,TRBJ1-1,TRBV20-1
ASSLESWNEQY,TRBJ2-7,TRBV7-6
ASKGQGSGYT,TRBJ1-2,TRBV7-2
ASSMSRGNQPQH,TRBJ1-5,TRBV19
ASSRGTGELF,TRBJ2-2,TRBV7-2
AWDRDREYEQY,TRBJ2-7,TRBV30
ACGRDQPQH,TRBJ1-5,TRBV19
ASSIAGTGAF,TRBJ1-1,TRBV19
SARADPNQPQH,TRBJ1-5,TRBV20-1
ASSLNAYGYT,TRBJ1-2,TRBV6-2/TRBV6-3
SARGPGQGAQY,TRBJ2-5,TRBV20-1
ASSPQRLGNSPLH,TRBJ1-6,TRBV12-3/TRBV12-4
ASSEAQTGGYEQY,TRBJ2-7,TRBV6-1